Included here is one T cell receptor beta chain sequence, with context. This entry is derived from a study of technical replicates of blood from a handful of donors. TCRdb's copy holds only in-frame clones and misses some; the assay was immunoSEQ multiplex PCR. The table lists around 15,000 clones, 80% to 90% of them singletons, with 12% in the top ten. The sequence was obtained from a human donor in good health. The sample comprised PBMCs.

CDR3 region: CASGMIQGAGGYTF. CDR3 sequence (DNA): TGTGCCAGCGGAATGATACAGGGGGCGGGGGGCTACACCTTC. The gene calls are TRBV27 and TRBJ1-2; 9 bases are a match to TRBD1. The CDR3 length is 14 residues. V was pared by 8 bases and J by 8 bases, with 12 bases of the junction left unmatched. The germline gives CDR1 MNHEY, CDR2 SMNVEV (reference sequence).